This T cell receptor beta chain was recovered during a study of identifying expanded T cells in peripheral blood. Assay used: immunoSEQ multiplex PCR; TCRdb lists only in-frame clones, some missing. Of around 95,000 clones listed, approximately 88% are singletons. This clonotype was obtained from a person aged 18 to 75 in good health. The specimen was blood.

CDR3 sequence (DNA): TGTGCCAGAAGAAAAACTAGCGGGAGGGCAAGGGAGCAGTTCTTC. This encodes CARRKTSGRAREQFF. The rearrangement joins TRBV2 to TRBJ2-1; 13 bases fit TRBD2. This CDR3 comprises 15 residues. The V and J ends lost 9 bases and 10 bases, in that order; junction bases with no gene match: 12. CDR1 is SNHLY, CDR2 FYNNEI, per germline.